These 18 T cell receptor beta chains share one sample of origin, sequenced in a study of T cells in women clearing cervical HPV infection. Only in-frame clones appear in the TCRdb table, and some are missing; sequencing was by immunoSEQ multiplex PCR. The sample holds roughly 23,000 clones. Material: blood buffy coat. The receptor source for this set is a woman aged 18 to 75 with a cervical HPV16 infection that either progressed to CIN3+ or cleared (not recorded which).

As to this clone: The read stops 3 residues short of the end of the CDR3; the missing end is completed from the germline J gene. The chain has TRBV19 and TRBJ2-7; weak D call: TRBD1 (7 bases). The germline V and J ends were trimmed by 1 base and 1 base, with 14 bases remaining between them. Germline V lookup: CDR1 LNHDA, CDR2 SQIVND (reference sequence). The CDR3 extends over 16 amino acids. The CDR3 here is CASSIARQGGSYEQYF. CDR3 DNA, as far as it was read: TGTGCCAGTAGTATAGCTCGGCAGGGGGGATCCTACGAG.

Notes on this clone: The read ends 3 residues shy of where the CDR3 ends; the end is completed using the germline J gene. This chain connects TRBV19 to TRBJ1-1; D is unclear. The CDR3 has 15 residues. Germline lookup yields CDR1 LNHDA and CDR2 SQIVND (reference sequence). V lost 3 bases and J 0 bases, leaving 11 bases between the germline ends. CDR3 sequence reads: CASSISPGVNTEAFF. The CDR3 bases that were read are TGTGCCAGTAGTATCAGTCCAGGCGTGAACACTGAA.

As regards this clone: Coverage ceases 3 residues before the CDR3 finishes, and the germline J gene fills in the end. The V and J genes are TRBV19 and TRBJ1-1; TRBD1 might be the D (5 bases). There are 16 residues in the CDR3. Germline V gene sequence: CDR1 LNHDA, CDR2 SQIVND (reference sequence). V lost 5 bases and J lost 0, with 16 bases in between. Here the CDR3 reads CASSLTGGFMNTEAFF. Partial CDR3 DNA: TGTGCCAGTAGTCTAACAGGCGGCTTCATGAACACTGAA.

The CDR3 protein is CAWSAGSGANVLTF. The sequenced CDR3 bases are TGTGCCTGGAGTGCGGGCTCTGGGGCCAACGTC. The V call is TRBV30, the J call TRBJ2-6; D unclear. Read coverage stops 3 residues before the CDR3 terminus; the germline J gene supplies the remainder. Germline V gives CDR1 GTSNPN, CDR2 SVGIG (reference sequence). Trimming took 1 base from V and 0 from J, leaving 4 bases between them. CDR3 length: 14 residues.

Of note for this clone: The sequenced fragment ends 3 residues before the CDR3 boundary, so the rest is inferred from the germline J gene. The V gene is TRBV20-1, the J gene TRBJ2-7; D is perhaps TRBD1 (6 bases). From germline, CDR1 is DFQATT and CDR2 SNEGSKA (reference sequence). This CDR3 is built from 16 residues. Trimming shortened V by 3 bases and J by 4 bases, and 22 bases separated the two germline ends. CDR3 protein: CSARGAYTGSPYEQYF. CDR3 DNA, as far as it was read: TGCAGTGCTAGGGGTGCCTATACAGGGTCCCCTTACGAG.

To note about this clone: The read ends 3 residues before the CDR3 terminus; that terminus is restored from the germline J gene. The V gene is TRBV3-1 (or the pseudogene TRBV3-2), the J gene TRBJ1-1; TRBD1 matches at 7 bases. V dropped 3 bases and J dropped 1; count of bases not matched to a gene: 8. The CDR3 length is 16 residues. Germline V lookup: CDR1 LGHDT, CDR2 YNNKEL (reference sequence). CDR3 protein: CASSHSPRGANTEAFF. CDR3 DNA (partial): TGTGCCAGCAGCCATTCCCCCAGGGGGGCGAACACTGAA.

For this clone: The read stops 3 residues short of the end of the CDR3; the missing end is completed from the germline J gene. The chain uses TRBV2 and TRBJ1-3, with unresolved D. Trimming left V 7 bases short and J 1 base short, with 11 bases between. Germline V gene sequence: CDR1 SNHLY, CDR2 FYNNEI. There are 14 residues in the CDR3. CDR3 in amino acids: CASIIVGSGNTIYF. The covered CDR3 bases are TGTGCCAGCATCATTGTAGGGTCTGGAAACACC.

The part of the CDR3 DNA that was read is TGTGCCAGCAACTTCAGGGTTCTTGGCGACGAG. As protein: CASNFRVLGDE. The full CDR3 sequence reads CASNFRVLGDEQYF. V is TRBV6-2 or TRBV6-3 and J is TRBJ2-7; maybe TRBD1 (5 bases). The read halts 3 residues ahead of the CDR3 end, with the missing end drawn from the germline J gene. The germline gives CDR1 MNHEY, CDR2 SVGEGT. This CDR3 has 14 residues. The V gene lost 7 bases and the J gene lost 5 bases, with 18 bases spanning the gap.

With respect to this clone: Read data end 3 residues before the CDR3 end; the end is taken from the germline J gene. This sequence joins TRBV10-3 and TRBJ1-1, with D hard to call. CDR1 ENHRY and CDR2 SYGVKD come from the germline V gene. The V and J ends lost 10 bases and 2 bases respectively, with 17 bases between them. The CDR3 runs 14 residues. Partial CDR3 DNA: TGTGCCACCGTTACCATGGGCGCAAACACTGAA. It is translated as CATVTMGANTE. The whole CDR3 reads CATVTMGANTEAFF.

In regard to this clone: Sequencing ends 3 residues short of the CDR3 end; the germline J gene provides the rest. The gene calls are TRBV7-2 and TRBJ2-5; 7 bases fit TRBD2. V lost 1 base and J lost 1; bases outside the gene matches: 3. The CDR3 runs 15 residues. Germline V gene data show CDR1 as SGHTA and CDR2 as FQGNSA. The CDR3 here is CASSLGSSGQETQYF. The sequenced part of the CDR3 DNA is TGTGCCAGCAGCTTAGGGTCTAGCGGCCAAGAGACC. Full variable domain (outside the CDR3, taken from reference TRBV7-2 and TRBJ2-5): GAGVSQSPSNKVTEKGKDVELRCDPISGHTALYWYRQSLGQGLEFLIYFQGNSAPDKSGLPSDRFSAERTGGSVSTLTIQRTQQEDSAVYLCASSLGSSGQETQYFGPGTRLLVL.

The covered CDR3 bases are TGTGCCAGTAGTATCGGGCGGGAGGGCCGAAAGACC. Its protein product is CASSIGREGRKT. The full CDR3 protein is CASSIGREGRKTQYF. The chain has TRBV19 and TRBJ2-5; the match to TRBD2 covers 9 bases. The observed sequence ends 3 residues before the CDR3 terminus, with the missing tail filled in from the germline J gene. CDR3 length: 15 amino acids. The junction had 8 bases not matched to a gene; V was cut back by 3 bases and J by 6 bases. Germline V gene sequence: CDR1 LNHDA, CDR2 SQIVND (reference sequence).

For this clone: The CDR3 extends 3 residues past the end of the read, so its final part is completed from the germline J gene. The chain couples TRBV7-2 to TRBJ2-3; 10 nucleotides align to TRBD2. CDR3 length: 16 residues. Germline V gene lookup returns CDR1 SGHTA and CDR2 FQGNSA. Trimming took 0 bases from V and 6 from J; bases not matched to a gene: 6. CDR3 in amino acids: CASSLARSGGADTQYF. CDR3 DNA (partial): TGTGCCAGCAGCTTAGCGAGGAGCGGGGGGGCCGATACG.

Details on this clone: Sequencing ends 3 residues short of the CDR3 end; the germline J gene provides the rest. The rearrangement joins TRBV11-2 to TRBJ2-6; no clear D. CDR3 size: 13 residues. CDR1 SGHAT and CDR2 FQNNGV come from the germline V gene. With 8 bases removed from V and 4 bases from J, the gap between germline ends came to 9 bases. CDR3 bases read: TGTGCCAGCGACAAAGCAGGGGCCAACGTC. As protein: CASDKAGANV. The full CDR3 sequence reads CASDKAGANVLTF.

Turning to this clone: The read halts 3 residues ahead of the CDR3 end, with the missing end drawn from the germline J gene. The V call is TRBV2, the J call TRBJ2-5; D is unclear. Germline values: CDR1 SNHLY, CDR2 FYNNEI. The CDR3 is 16 residues long. V dropped 2 bases and J dropped 2 bases, with 15 bases sitting between them. The CDR3 sequence: CASSERSLTAQETQYF. Incomplete CDR3 DNA: TGTGCCAGCAGTGAAAGGTCCCTGACTGCGCAAGAGACC.

The CDR3 region is CASSLYTGELFF. The CDR3 bases that were read are TGTGCCAGCAGCTTGTATACCGGGGAG. The chain couples TRBV5-6 to TRBJ2-2; unclear D gene. The read halts 3 residues ahead of the CDR3 end, with the missing end drawn from the germline J gene. Germline V CDR1 and CDR2: SGHDT, YYEEEE. The CDR3 is 12 amino acids. V lost 1 base to trimming and J lost 5 bases, with 3 bases between them.

A remark on this clone: The CDR3 end lies 3 residues beyond the end of the read and is filled in from the germline J gene. The rearrangement links TRBV7-9 to TRBJ1-1, with TRBD1 matching 9 bases. The J segment lost 3 bases and the V segment lost 6 bases, leaving 5 bases of the junction unmatched. CDR1 and CDR2 from the germline V gene are SEHNR and FQNEAQ (reference sequence). This CDR3 contains 14 residues. The covered CDR3 bases are TGTGCCAGCAGGCAATGGGACAGGGACACTGAA. It yields the protein CASRQWDRDTE. The whole CDR3 is CASRQWDRDTEAFF.

Comments on this clone: The read falls 3 residues short of the CDR3 end, and the missing part is taken from the germline J gene. V and J are TRBV19 and TRBJ2-3, with 12 bases lining up with TRBD2. The germline V gene encodes CDR1 LNHDA and CDR2 SQIVND (reference sequence). The CDR3 runs to 17 residues. V shed 8 bases, J shed 5 bases, and the junction held 14 bases outside the gene matches. CDR3 DNA, as far as it was read: TGTGCCAGTTCATATAGCCTAGCGGGAGGGCCTGTAGATACG. It is translated as CASSYSLAGGPVDT. The CDR3, in full, reads CASSYSLAGGPVDTQYF. Filled out from reference TRBV19 and TRBJ2-3, the complete variable domain reads DGGITQSPKYLFRKEGQNVTLSCEQNLNHDAMYWYRQDPGQGLRLIYYSQIVNDFQKGDIAEGYSVSREKKESFPLTVTSAQKNPTAFYLCASSYSLAGGPVDTQYFGPGTRLTVL.

CDR3 DNA (partial): TGTGCCAGCAGCTTGGACAGGGGGGACGAG. It is translated as CASSLDRGDE. The full CDR3 reads CASSLDRGDEQYF. The genes are TRBV11-1 and TRBJ2-7; 10 nucleotides align to TRBD1. The read terminates 3 residues ahead of where the CDR3 ends, so the germline J gene completes it. The germline V gene encodes CDR1 SGHAT and CDR2 FQDESV (reference sequence). The CDR3 length is 13 residues. The V and J ends lost 3 bases and 5 bases, in that order; junction bases with no gene match: 1.